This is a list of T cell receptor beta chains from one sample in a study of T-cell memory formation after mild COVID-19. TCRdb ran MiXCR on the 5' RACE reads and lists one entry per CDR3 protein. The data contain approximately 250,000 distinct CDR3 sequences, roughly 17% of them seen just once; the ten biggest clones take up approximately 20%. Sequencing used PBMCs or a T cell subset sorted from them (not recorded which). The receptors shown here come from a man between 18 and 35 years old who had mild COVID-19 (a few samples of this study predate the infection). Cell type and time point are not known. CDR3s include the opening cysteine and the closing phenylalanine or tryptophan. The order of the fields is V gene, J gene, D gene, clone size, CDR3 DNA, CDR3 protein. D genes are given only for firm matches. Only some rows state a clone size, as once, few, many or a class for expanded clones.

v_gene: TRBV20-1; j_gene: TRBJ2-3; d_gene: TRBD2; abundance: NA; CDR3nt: TGCAGTGCTAGCGGGGGGGCGATAGATACGCAGTATTTT; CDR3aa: CSASGGAIDTQYF
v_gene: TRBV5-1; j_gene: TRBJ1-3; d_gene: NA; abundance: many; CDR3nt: TGCGCCAGCAGCTTGATAGACGGAGGAAACACCATATATTTT; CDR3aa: CASSLIDGGNTIYF
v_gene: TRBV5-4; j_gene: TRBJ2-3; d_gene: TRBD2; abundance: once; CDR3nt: TGTGCCAGCAGCTTGAAGCTAGCGGGGGGGCAAAGCACAGATACGCAGTATTTT; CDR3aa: CASSLKLAGGQSTDTQYF
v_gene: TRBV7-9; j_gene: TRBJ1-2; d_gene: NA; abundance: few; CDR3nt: TGTGCCAGCAGCTTAGGCGGCCCGGGTCATGGCTACACCTTC; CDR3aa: CASSLGGPGHGYTF
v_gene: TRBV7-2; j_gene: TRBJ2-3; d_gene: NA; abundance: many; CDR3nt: TGTGCCAGCAGCTTACGGCCCACAGATACGCAGTATTTT; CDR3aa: CASSLRPTDTQYF
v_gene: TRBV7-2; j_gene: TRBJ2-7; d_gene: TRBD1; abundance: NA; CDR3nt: TGTGCCAGCAGCTTGGAGTCCGGGACAGGGCTGAGTGAGCAGTACTTC; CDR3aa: CASSLESGTGLSEQYF
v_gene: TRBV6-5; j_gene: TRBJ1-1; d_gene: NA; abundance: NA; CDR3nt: TGTGCCAGCAGGCCCAAGGTCTTGGGCACTGAAGCTTTCTTT; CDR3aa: CASRPKVLGTEAFF
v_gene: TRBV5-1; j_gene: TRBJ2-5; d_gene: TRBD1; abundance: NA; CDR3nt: TGCGCCAGCAGCGGACAGGGGGCGACTGAAGAGACCCAGTACTTC; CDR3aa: CASSGQGATEETQYF
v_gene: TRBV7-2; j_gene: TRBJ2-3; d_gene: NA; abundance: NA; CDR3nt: TGTGCCAGCAGCCCGGCCCGGCGGCTAGATACGCAGTATTTT; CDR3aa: CASSPARRLDTQYF
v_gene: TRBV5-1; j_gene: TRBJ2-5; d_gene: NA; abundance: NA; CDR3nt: TGCGCCAGCAGCCCCTTATCCCAAAAGGAGACCCAGTACTTC; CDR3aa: CASSPLSQKETQYF
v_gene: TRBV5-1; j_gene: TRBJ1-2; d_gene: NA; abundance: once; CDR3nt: TGCGCCAGCAGCTCCTCTCACGGGAGAGGTAACTATGGCTACACCTTC; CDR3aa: CASSSSHGRGNYGYTF
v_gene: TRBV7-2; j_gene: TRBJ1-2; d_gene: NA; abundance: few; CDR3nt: TGTGCCAGCAGCTTAGCCAAGGCTAACTATGGCTACACCTTC; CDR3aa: CASSLAKANYGYTF
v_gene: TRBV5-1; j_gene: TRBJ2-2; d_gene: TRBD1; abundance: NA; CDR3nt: TGCGCCAGCAGCTTGTATGACAGGGACACCGGGGAGCTGTTTTTT; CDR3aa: CASSLYDRDTGELFF
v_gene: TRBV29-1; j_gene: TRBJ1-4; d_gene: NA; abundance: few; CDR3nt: TGCAGCGCGACCGGCCCGGGGGCCGAAAAACTGTTTTTT; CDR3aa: CSATGPGAEKLFF
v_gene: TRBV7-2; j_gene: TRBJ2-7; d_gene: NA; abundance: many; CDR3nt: TGTGCCAGCAGCTGGACGGGAGCCTCCTACGAGCAGTACTTC; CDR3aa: CASSWTGASYEQYF
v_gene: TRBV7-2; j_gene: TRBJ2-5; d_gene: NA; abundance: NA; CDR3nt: TGTGCCAGCAGACCCCGATCGGGGGAAGAGACCCAGTACTTC; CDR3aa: CASRPRSGEETQYF
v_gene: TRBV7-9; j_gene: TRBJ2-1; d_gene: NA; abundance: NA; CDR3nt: TGTGCCAGCAGCCCCGCCGCGCGCGAGCAGTTCCGCTCCTACAATGAGCAGTTCTTC; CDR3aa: CASSPAAREQFRSYNEQFF
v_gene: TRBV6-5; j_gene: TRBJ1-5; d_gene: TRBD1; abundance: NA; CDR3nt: TGTGCCAGCAGACGAAGGACAGGCCTTTTGGAGCCCCAGCATTTT; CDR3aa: CASRRRTGLLEPQHF
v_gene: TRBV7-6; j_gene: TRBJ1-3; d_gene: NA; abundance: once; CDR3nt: TGTGCCAGCAGCGACCTTTACTCTGGAAACACCATATATTTT; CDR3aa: CASSDLYSGNTIYF
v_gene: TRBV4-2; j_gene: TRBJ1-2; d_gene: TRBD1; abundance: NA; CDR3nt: TGTGCCAGCAGCCTCCCTTCCGGGACAGGGGGCGGCTACACCTTC; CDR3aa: CASSLPSGTGGGYTF
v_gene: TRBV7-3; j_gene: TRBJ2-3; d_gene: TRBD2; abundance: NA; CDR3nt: TGTGCCAGCAGCTACCAAGGACTAGCGGGGGGAACGCAGTATTTT; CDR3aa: CASSYQGLAGGTQYF
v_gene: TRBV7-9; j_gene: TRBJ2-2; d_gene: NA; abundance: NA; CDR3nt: TGTGCCAGCAGCCCTCCCTCATCCGGGGAGCTGTTTTTT; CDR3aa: CASSPPSSGELFF
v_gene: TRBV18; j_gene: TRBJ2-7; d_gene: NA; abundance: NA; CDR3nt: TGTGCCAGCTCACCAGCGCAGGACCACGAGCAGTACTTC; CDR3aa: CASSPAQDHEQYF
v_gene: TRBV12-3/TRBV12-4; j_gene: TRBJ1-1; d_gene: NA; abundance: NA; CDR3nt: TGTGCCAGCAGTCCATGGGCATCCAAGAACACTGAAGCTTTCTTT; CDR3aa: CASSPWASKNTEAFF
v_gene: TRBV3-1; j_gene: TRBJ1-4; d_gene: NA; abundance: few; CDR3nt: TGTGCCAGCAGCCAACGAGGTCTTACTGAAAAACTGTTTTTT; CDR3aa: CASSQRGLTEKLFF
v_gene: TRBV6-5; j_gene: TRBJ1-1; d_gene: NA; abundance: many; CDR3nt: TGTGCCAGCAGTCGACAGAGAACTGAAGCTTTCTTT; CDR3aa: CASSRQRTEAFF
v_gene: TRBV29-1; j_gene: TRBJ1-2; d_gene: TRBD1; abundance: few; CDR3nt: TGCAGCGTTGGGGGCCAGGGGGGCAATCCCAACTATGGCTACACCTTC; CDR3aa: CSVGGQGGNPNYGYTF
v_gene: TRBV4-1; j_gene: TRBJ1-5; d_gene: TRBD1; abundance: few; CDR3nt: TGCGCCCGCCTAGGGGGCCCGGGACAGGGGGTATTTCAGCCCCAGCATTTT; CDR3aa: CARLGGPGQGVFQPQHF
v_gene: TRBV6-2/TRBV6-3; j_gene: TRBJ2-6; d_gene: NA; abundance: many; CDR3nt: TGTGCCAGCAGTTACGGGGGTGGGGCCAACGTCCTGACTTTC; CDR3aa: CASSYGGGANVLTF
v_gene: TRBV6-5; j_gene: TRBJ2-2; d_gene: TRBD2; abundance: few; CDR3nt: TGTGCCAGCAGTTACTCGGGACTAGGGGGGGCCCCCGGGGAGCTGTTTTTT; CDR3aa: CASSYSGLGGAPGELFF
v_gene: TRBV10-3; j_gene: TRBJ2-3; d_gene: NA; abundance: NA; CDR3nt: TGTGCCACCTACGGAGAAGTGACAGATACGCAGTATTTT; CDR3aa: CATYGEVTDTQYF
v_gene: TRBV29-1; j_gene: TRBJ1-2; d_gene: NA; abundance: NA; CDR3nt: TGCAGCGTTCGTGGAGAGGGCTACACCTTC; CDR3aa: CSVRGEGYTF
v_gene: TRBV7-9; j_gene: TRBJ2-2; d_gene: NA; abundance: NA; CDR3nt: TGTGCCAGCAGCTTAATTATCCGGGACGCGAACACCGGGGAGCTGTTTTTT; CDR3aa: CASSLIIRDANTGELFF
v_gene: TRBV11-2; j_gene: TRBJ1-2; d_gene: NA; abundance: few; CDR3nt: TGTGCCAGCAGCAGACGGGGGTGGTCTCCCGGTGGCTACACCTTC; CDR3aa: CASSRRGWSPGGYTF
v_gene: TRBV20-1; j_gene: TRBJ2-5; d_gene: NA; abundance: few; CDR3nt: TGCAGTGCTAGAGCCCTCTTGGGGGAGACCCAGTACTTC; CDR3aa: CSARALLGETQYF
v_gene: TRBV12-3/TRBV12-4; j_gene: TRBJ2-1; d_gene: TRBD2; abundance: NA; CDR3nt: TGTGCCAGCAGTAGCGGACTAGCGGTGATAAGCTCCTACAATGAGCAGTTCTTC; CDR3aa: CASSSGLAVISSYNEQFF
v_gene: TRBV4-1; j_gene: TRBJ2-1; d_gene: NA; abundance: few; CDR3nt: TGCGCCAGCAGCCAACTCGGGCTAGCGAGCTCCTACAATGAGCAGTTCTTC; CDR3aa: CASSQLGLASSYNEQFF
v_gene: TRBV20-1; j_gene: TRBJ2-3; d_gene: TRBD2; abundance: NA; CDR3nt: TGCAGTGCGTCCGGGACTAGCGGGGGATATAGCACAGATACGCAGTATTTT; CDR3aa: CSASGTSGGYSTDTQYF
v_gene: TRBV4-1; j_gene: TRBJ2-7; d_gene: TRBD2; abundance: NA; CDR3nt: TGCGCCAGCAGCCTTTCCCAGCGGGAAACCTACGAGCAGTACTTC; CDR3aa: CASSLSQRETYEQYF